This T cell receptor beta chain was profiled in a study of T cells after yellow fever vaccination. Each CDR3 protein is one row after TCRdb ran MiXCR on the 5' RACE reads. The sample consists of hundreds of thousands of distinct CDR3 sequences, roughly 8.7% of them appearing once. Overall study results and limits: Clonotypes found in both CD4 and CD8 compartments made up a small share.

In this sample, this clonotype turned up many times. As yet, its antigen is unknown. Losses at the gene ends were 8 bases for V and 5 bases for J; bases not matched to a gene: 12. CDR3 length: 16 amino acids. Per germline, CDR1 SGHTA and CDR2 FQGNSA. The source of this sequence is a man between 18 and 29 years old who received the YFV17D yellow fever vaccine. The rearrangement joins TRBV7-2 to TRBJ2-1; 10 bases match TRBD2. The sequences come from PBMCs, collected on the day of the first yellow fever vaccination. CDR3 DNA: TGTGCCAGCCAACCCCTTAGCGGGGGGATGAACAATGAGCAGTTCTTC. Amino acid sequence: CASQPLSGGMNNEQFF.